A selection of T cell receptor beta chains follows, all from one sample in a study of T cell responses to AZD1222 COVID-19 vaccine. Produced via immunoSEQ multiplex PCR; TCRdb's table is partial and in-frame only. Among around 84,000 clones listed, roughly 88% were seen once. Sample: peripheral blood, taken on day 0 of AZD1222 vaccination. Source of these receptors: an adult in good health. CDR3s include the opening cysteine and the closing phenylalanine or tryptophan. The D gene is left open where the match is weak. Size tells how often a clone was seen (once, few, many) or the class of an expanded clone, and some rows leave it out.

size: NA; V: TRBV5-1; D: TRBD1; J: TRBJ1-1; CDR3: CASSWGQGGEAFF; DNA: TGCGCCAGCAGCTGGGGACAGGGTGGTGAAGCTTTCTTT
size: NA; V: TRBV5-4; D: NA; J: TRBJ2-1; CDR3: CASSFQGSGEQFF; DNA: TGTGCCAGCAGCTTTCAGGGCTCCGGTGAGCAGTTCTTC
size: NA; V: TRBV5-1; D: NA; J: TRBJ2-3; CDR3: CASSLDSPTDTQYF; DNA: TGCGCCAGCAGCTTGGACAGTCCCACAGATACGCAGTATTTT
size: NA; V: TRBV7-9; D: TRBD2; J: TRBJ2-2; CDR3: CASSLNAGGYTGELFF; DNA: TGTGCCAGCAGCTTAAACGCGGGGGGCTACACCGGGGAGCTGTTTTTT
size: NA; V: TRBV19; D: NA; J: TRBJ2-7; CDR3: CASSTTGKSSYEQYF; DNA: TGTGCCAGTAGTACTACAGGGAAGAGTAGCTACGAGCAGTACTTC
size: few; V: TRBV10-2; D: NA; J: TRBJ1-2; CDR3: CASSGRGGRAQRDYGYTF; DNA: TGCGCCAGCAGTGGCCGGGGTGGCAGGGCCCAACGGGACTATGGCTACACCTTC
size: few; V: TRBV19; D: NA; J: TRBJ1-2; CDR3: CASSFPGRVNYGYTF; DNA: TGTGCCAGTAGTTTCCCAGGGAGGGTAAACTATGGCTACACCTTC
size: few; V: TRBV3-1/TRBV3-2; D: TRBD1; J: TRBJ1-2; CDR3: CASSPQGAGYTF; DNA: TGTGCCAGCAGCCCCCAGGGGGCGGGCTACACCTTC
size: NA; V: TRBV2; D: TRBD2; J: TRBJ2-3; CDR3: CASRSGLAGFRTDTQYF; DNA: TGTGCCAGCAGATCAGGACTAGCGGGGTTCAGGACAGATACGCAGTATTTT
size: NA; V: TRBV4-1; D: NA; J: TRBJ1-2; CDR3: CASSPGPINYGYTF; DNA: TGCGCCAGCAGCCCCGGACCGATAAACTATGGCTACACCTTC
size: NA; V: TRBV20-1; D: NA; J: TRBJ1-1; CDR3: CSATATEAFF; DNA: TGCAGTGCCACTGCTACTGAAGCTTTCTTT
size: NA; V: TRBV7-8; D: TRBD2; J: TRBJ2-3; CDR3: CASSLSRTSGSVDTQYF; DNA: TGTGCCAGCAGCTTGAGCAGGACTAGCGGGAGCGTTGATACGCAGTATTTT
size: once; V: TRBV5-8; D: NA; J: TRBJ1-1; CDR3: CASSLEFSVSEAFF; DNA: TGTGCCAGCAGCTTAGAATTTTCGGTCTCTGAAGCTTTCTTT
size: NA; V: TRBV2; D: TRBD2; J: TRBJ2-7; CDR3: CASDSGDSYEQYF; DNA: TGTGCCAGCGATAGCGGGGATTCCTACGAGCAGTACTTC
size: NA; V: TRBV10-1; D: NA; J: TRBJ1-4; CDR3: CASSDKGEFRVKLFF; DNA: TGCGCCAGCAGTGATAAAGGGGAGTTTAGGGTAAAACTGTTTTTT
size: NA; V: TRBV28; D: NA; J: TRBJ2-3; CDR3: CASSSPAGITDTQYF; DNA: TGTGCCAGCAGTTCCCCGGCAGGGATAACAGATACGCAGTATTTT
size: NA; V: TRBV19; D: NA; J: TRBJ2-2; CDR3: CASSIYSGTNTGELFF; DNA: TGTGCCAGTAGTATATATAGCGGTACGAACACCGGGGAGCTGTTTTTT
size: NA; V: TRBV28; D: NA; J: TRBJ2-3; CDR3: CASSLGRGGTDTQYF; DNA: TGTGCCAGCAGTTTAGGTCGGGGCGGCACAGATACGCAGTATTTT
size: NA; V: TRBV6-5; D: NA; J: TRBJ1-1; CDR3: CASSPLPRAPEAFF; DNA: TGTGCCAGCAGTCCCCTACCCCGGGCGCCTGAAGCTTTCTTT
size: NA; V: TRBV6-5; D: TRBD2; J: TRBJ2-7; CDR3: CASGRAGVYEQYF; DNA: TGTGCCAGCGGTCGAGCGGGAGTCTACGAGCAGTACTTC
size: NA; V: TRBV5-6; D: NA; J: TRBJ1-5; CDR3: CASSATGMGQPQHF; DNA: TGTGCCAGCAGCGCAACAGGGATGGGTCAGCCCCAGCATTTT
size: NA; V: TRBV11-2; D: NA; J: TRBJ2-3; CDR3: CASSLVGTYTDTQYF; DNA: TGTGCCAGCAGCTTAGTTGGGACTTATACAGATACGCAGTATTTT
size: once; V: TRBV13; D: NA; J: TRBJ1-2; CDR3: CASSLSRGNYGYTF; DNA: TGTGCCAGCAGCTTATCGAGGGGGAACTATGGCTACACCTTC
size: NA; V: TRBV5-1; D: NA; J: TRBJ2-7; CDR3: CASSLGGVAFEQYF; DNA: TGCGCCAGCAGCTTAGGGGGGGTGGCTTTCGAGCAGTACTTC
size: NA; V: TRBV7-2; D: TRBD2; J: TRBJ2-7; CDR3: CASSPRTSGSRHEQYF; DNA: TGTGCCAGCAGCCCCAGGACTAGCGGGAGTCGTCACGAGCAGTACTTC
size: NA; V: TRBV28; D: TRBD1; J: TRBJ1-1; CDR3: CASSLPRGKSEAFF; DNA: TGTGCCAGCAGTTTACCCAGGGGGAAGTCTGAAGCTTTCTTT
size: NA; V: TRBV7-9; D: TRBD1; J: TRBJ2-1; CDR3: CASSWPDRGQDNEQFF; DNA: TGTGCCAGCAGCTGGCCGGACAGGGGGCAGGACAATGAGCAGTTCTTC
size: NA; V: TRBV7-8; D: NA; J: TRBJ1-3; CDR3: CASSLIRGVGNTIYF; DNA: TGTGCCAGCAGCTTGATACGGGGAGTTGGAAACACCATATATTTT
size: once; V: TRBV27; D: NA; J: TRBJ1-5; CDR3: CASSLLGSGQPQHF; DNA: TGTGCCAGCAGTTTATTAGGTTCTGGTCAGCCCCAGCATTTT
size: NA; V: TRBV7-9; D: NA; J: TRBJ1-1; CDR3: CASSLEGIYTEAFF; DNA: TGTGCCAGCAGCTTAGAGGGGATTTACACTGAAGCTTTCTTT
size: NA; V: TRBV7-3; D: TRBD2; J: TRBJ2-5; CDR3: CASSLDGRAGETQYF; DNA: TGTGCCAGCAGCTTAGACGGGAGGGCCGGGGAGACCCAGTACTTC
size: NA; V: TRBV7-2; D: TRBD2; J: TRBJ2-1; CDR3: CASSLDPAGAPNEQFF; DNA: TGTGCCAGCAGCTTAGACCCAGCGGGAGCTCCCAATGAGCAGTTCTTC
size: few; V: TRBV6-2/TRBV6-3; D: NA; J: TRBJ2-3; CDR3: CASSYLGSTDTQYF; DNA: TGTGCCAGCAGTTACCTCGGGAGCACAGATACGCAGTATTTT
size: NA; V: TRBV7-9; D: TRBD1; J: TRBJ2-1; CDR3: CASSLETGGQFF; DNA: TGTGCCAGCAGCTTAGAGACAGGGGGGCAGTTCTTC
size: once; V: TRBV28; D: NA; J: TRBJ2-2; CDR3: CASSLGTGELFF; DNA: TGTGCCAGTTCTCTAGGCACCGGGGAGCTGTTTTTT
size: NA; V: TRBV13; D: TRBD2; J: TRBJ2-3; CDR3: CASSLDLAASTDTQYF; DNA: TGTGCCAGCAGCTTGGACCTAGCGGCTAGCACAGATACGCAGTATTTT
size: NA; V: TRBV4-2; D: NA; J: TRBJ2-7; CDR3: CASSQEPHEQYF; DNA: TGTGCCAGCAGCCAAGAACCGCATGAGCAGTACTTC
size: NA; V: TRBV7-6; D: NA; J: TRBJ1-3; CDR3: CASSPTPFSSGNTIYF; DNA: TGTGCCAGCAGCCCGACCCCGTTTAGCTCTGGAAACACCATATATTTT
size: NA; V: TRBV20-1; D: NA; J: TRBJ2-7; CDR3: CSARDAHEQYF; DNA: TGCAGTGCTCGGGACGCGCACGAGCAGTACTTC
size: NA; V: TRBV24-1; D: TRBD1; J: TRBJ2-7; CDR3: CAAASGGHEQYF; DNA: TGTGCCGCGGCCTCAGGGGGCCACGAGCAGTACTTC
size: few; V: TRBV10-3; D: NA; J: TRBJ1-1; CDR3: CAISVKGNTEAFF; DNA: TGTGCCATCAGTGTTAAGGGTAACACTGAAGCTTTCTTT
size: once; V: TRBV19; D: TRBD1; J: TRBJ2-7; CDR3: CASSLTGGYEQYF; DNA: TGTGCCAGTAGCCTTACAGGGGGTTACGAGCAGTACTTC
size: once; V: TRBV9; D: NA; J: TRBJ2-5; CDR3: CASSVGQGGAWAQYF; DNA: TGTGCCAGCAGCGTGGGGCAGGGAGGCGCTTGGGCCCAGTACTTC
size: NA; V: TRBV7-8; D: TRBD2; J: TRBJ2-1; CDR3: CASSKNSGGADEQFF; DNA: TGTGCCAGCAGCAAAAATAGCGGGGGGGCAGATGAGCAGTTCTTC
size: few; V: TRBV2; D: TRBD1; J: TRBJ2-7; CDR3: CASNRGLPSYEQYF; DNA: TGTGCCAGCAACAGGGGCCTCCCGTCCTACGAGCAGTACTTC
size: few; V: TRBV18; D: NA; J: TRBJ2-2; CDR3: CASSPDPGELFF; DNA: TGTGCCAGCTCACCAGACCCCGGGGAGCTGTTTTTT
size: NA; V: TRBV4-1; D: TRBD1; J: TRBJ1-3; CDR3: CASSQDLGQGTGNTIYF; DNA: TGCGCCAGCAGCCAAGATCTTGGACAGGGGACTGGAAACACCATATATTTT
size: NA; V: TRBV24-1; D: TRBD1; J: TRBJ2-3; CDR3: CATSDRGRGTDTQYF; DNA: TGTGCCACCAGTGATAGGGGGCGAGGCACAGATACGCAGTATTTT
size: NA; V: TRBV5-5; D: NA; J: TRBJ2-2; CDR3: CASSSGSQAGELFF; DNA: TGTGCCAGCAGCTCCGGGAGCCAAGCCGGGGAGCTGTTTTTT